This T cell receptor (beta chain) was found in a study of blood T cell repertoires in COVID-19 (dated by TCRdb to between 2020 and 2021). Concerning the study at large: Samples covering the acute and convalescent phases of COVID-19 were provided by collaborators in the United States, Italy and Spain. The material from the prospective study consisted of cDNA or gDNA derived from T cells, B-cell-depleted T cells, or PBMCs. Subjects who had been exposed to COVID-19, were actively infected with it, or had recovered from it provided the deeply sampled blood TCRbeta repertoires that made up the dataset. The repertoires were released in a freely available public database meant as a resource for research on the immune response to SARS-CoV-2. The samples were drawn from the first 160 participants of the ongoing ImmuneRACE study and from under 1,500 subjects provided by 6 global collaborators. A de-identified subject ID, COVID-19 status, age in years and sex were almost always included in the sample metadata. HLA class I and class II types, where available, came from metadata supplied by the sample provider rather than from assay-based typing. Summary of the overall study and its limitations: Clinical and demographic metadata were provided uncurated, with the amount varying by source and participant.

The CDR3 goes from the cysteine to the phenylalanine over 14 residues. Only the CDR3 part of the read is kept: 42 bases, read in frame from the first base. CDR1 is given as SEHNR and CDR2 as FQNEAQ, both from the germline V gene (reference sequence). V loses 6 bases of germline sequence and J loses 5 bases, and the interval between the two ends is 14 bases. Remarks on this clone: Its antigen remains undetermined. Per-nucleotide qualities are absent, and no much larger clonotype sits a single base away.

TCRbeta CDR3 regions were amplified from genomic DNA by means of the immunoSEQ Assay, a bias-controlled multiplex PCR. As for the original processing: The number of nucleated cells in each sample was estimated from the amplification of reference gene primers within the assay. To quantify the absolute abundance of each unique TCRbeta CDR3 rearrangement, sequence reads were collapsed and filtered. For each sample, productive Simpson clonality was calculated as the square root of Simpson's diversity index over productive rearrangements. The clones in this table, taken by TCRdb from immuneACCESS, are in-frame only. Not every clone is retained; where verified, under half of the shortfall comes from an unresolved V gene, and the cause of the rest is unknown. Clonal size and the V and J genes are those of that table, whereas D and trimming came from the DNA. This sample has approximately 180,000 clones in its table, and about 93% of those were observed once. 0.53% of the sample comes from the top ten.

Whole blood was collected in K2EDTA tubes by collaborating institutions according to the institutions' own protocols. Collaborator samples were shipped for TCRbeta analysis as frozen whole blood, isolated PBMCs, or DNA extracted from either sample type. Rearrangement joined TRBV7-9 to TRBJ2-1; no D gene can be assigned with confidence. The specimen was peripheral blood. This TCR was recovered from a man aged 45-65 years with acute or convalescent COVID-19. Here the CDR3 is given as CASRSVSGDNEQFF. The nucleotides are TGTGCCAGCAGGAGTGTTTCGGGTGACAATGAGCAGTTCTTC.